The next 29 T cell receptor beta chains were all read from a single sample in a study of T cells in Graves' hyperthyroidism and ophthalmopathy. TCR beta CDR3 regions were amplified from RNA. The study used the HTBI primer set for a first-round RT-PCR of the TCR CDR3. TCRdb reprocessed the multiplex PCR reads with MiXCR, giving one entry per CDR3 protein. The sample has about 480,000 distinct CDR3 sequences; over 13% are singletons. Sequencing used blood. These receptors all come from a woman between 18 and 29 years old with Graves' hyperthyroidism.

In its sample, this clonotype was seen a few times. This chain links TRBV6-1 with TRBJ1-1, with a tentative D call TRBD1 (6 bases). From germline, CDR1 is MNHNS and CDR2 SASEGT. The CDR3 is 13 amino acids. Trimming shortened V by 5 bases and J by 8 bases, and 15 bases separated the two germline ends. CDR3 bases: TGTGCCAGCAGTTTCTTACAGGGAGGGGAAGCTTTCTTT. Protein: CASSFLQGGEAFF.

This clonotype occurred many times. In nucleotides, the CDR3 is TGTGCCAGCAGCCACCCCTTCGCGTCTAGCACAGATACGCAGTATTTT. It is translated as CASSHPFASSTDTQYF. The chain uses TRBV11-3 and TRBJ2-3; D is uncertain. The CDR3 length is 16 residues. Trimming took off 5 bases at V and 0 bases at J, with 15 bases between the two ends. Germline values: CDR1 SGHNT, CDR2 YENEEA.

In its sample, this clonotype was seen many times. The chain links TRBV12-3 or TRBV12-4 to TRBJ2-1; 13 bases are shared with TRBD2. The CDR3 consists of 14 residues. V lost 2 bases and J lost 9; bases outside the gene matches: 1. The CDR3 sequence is CASSLTSGRGEQFF. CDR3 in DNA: TGTGCCAGCAGTTTAACTAGCGGGAGGGGTGAGCAGTTCTTC.

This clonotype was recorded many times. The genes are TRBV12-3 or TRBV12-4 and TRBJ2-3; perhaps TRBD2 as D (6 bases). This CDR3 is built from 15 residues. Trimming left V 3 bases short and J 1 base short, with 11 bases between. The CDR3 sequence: CASSLMASGTDTQYF. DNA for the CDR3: TGTGCCAGCAGTTTGATGGCTAGCGGCACAGATACGCAGTATTTT.

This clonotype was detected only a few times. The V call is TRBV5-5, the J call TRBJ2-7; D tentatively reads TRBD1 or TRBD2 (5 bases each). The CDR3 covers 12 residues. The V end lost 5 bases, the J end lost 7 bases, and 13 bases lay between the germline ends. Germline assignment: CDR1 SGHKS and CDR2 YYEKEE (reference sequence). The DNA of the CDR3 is TGTGCCAGCAGGGGGACCGGTGGTGAGCAGTACTTC. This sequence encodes CASRGTGGEQYF.

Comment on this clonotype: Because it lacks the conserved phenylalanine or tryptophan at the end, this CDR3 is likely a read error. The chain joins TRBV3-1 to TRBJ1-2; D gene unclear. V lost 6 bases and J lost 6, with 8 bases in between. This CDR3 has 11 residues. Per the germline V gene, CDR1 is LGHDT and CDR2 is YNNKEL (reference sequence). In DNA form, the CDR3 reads TGTGCCAGCAGGTCGAAGGATGGCTACACCCTC. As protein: CASRSKDGYTL.

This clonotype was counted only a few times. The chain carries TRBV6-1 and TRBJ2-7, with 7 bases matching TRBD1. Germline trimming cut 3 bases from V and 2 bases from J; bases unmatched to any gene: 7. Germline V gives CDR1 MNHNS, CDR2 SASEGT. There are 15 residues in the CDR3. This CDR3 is CASSDSGTVTYEQYV. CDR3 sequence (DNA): TGTGCCAGCAGTGACTCCGGGACAGTAACCTACGAGCAGTACGTC.

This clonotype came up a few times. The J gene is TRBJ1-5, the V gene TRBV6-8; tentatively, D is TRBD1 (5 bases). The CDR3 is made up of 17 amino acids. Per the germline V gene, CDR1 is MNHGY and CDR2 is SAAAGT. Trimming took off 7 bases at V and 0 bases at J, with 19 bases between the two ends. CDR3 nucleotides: TGTGCCAGCACCCAGTCCGCGACAGCCTATAGCAATCAGCCCCAGCATTTT. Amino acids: CASTQSATAYSNQPQHF.

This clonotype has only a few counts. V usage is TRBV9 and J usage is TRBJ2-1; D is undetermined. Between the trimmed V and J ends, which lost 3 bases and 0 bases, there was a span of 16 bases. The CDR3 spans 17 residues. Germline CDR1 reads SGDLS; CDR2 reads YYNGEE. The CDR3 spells CASSAYTVQTSYNEQFF. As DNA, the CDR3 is TGTGCCAGCAGCGCATATACGGTCCAAACCTCCTACAATGAGCAGTTCTTC.

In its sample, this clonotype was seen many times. The DNA of the CDR3 is TGTGCCAGCAGCTTGACCAAGGGGCGGGGCTCGGGGGAGACCCAGTACTTC. This gives the protein CASSLTKGRGSGETQYF. The rearrangement joins TRBV5-8 to TRBJ2-5; the D gene is possibly TRBD2 (6 bases). The length of the CDR3 is 17 residues. CDR1 and CDR2 (germline): SGHTS, YDEGEE. V gave up 1 base and J gave up 5 bases, with 21 bases separating them.

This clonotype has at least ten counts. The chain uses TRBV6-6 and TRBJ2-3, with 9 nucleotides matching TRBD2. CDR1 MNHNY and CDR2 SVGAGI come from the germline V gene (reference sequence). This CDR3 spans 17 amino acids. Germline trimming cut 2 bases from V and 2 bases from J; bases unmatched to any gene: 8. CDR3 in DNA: TGTGCCAGCAGTTACACCTCTAGCGGGGCGACCACAGATACGCAGTATTTT. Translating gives CASSYTSSGATTDTQYF.

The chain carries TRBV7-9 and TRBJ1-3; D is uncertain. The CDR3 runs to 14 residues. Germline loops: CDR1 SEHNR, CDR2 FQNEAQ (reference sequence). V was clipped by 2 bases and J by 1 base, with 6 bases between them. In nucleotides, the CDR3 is TGTGCCAGCAGCTTAATAACTTCTGGAAACACCATATATTTT. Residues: CASSLITSGNTIYF.

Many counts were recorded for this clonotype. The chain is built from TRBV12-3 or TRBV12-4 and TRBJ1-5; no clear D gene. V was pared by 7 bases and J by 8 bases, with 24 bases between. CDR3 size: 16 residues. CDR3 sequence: CASKSKDRSMAEPQHF. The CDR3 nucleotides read TGTGCCAGCAAATCAAAGGATCGGAGCATGGCGGAGCCCCAGCATTTT.

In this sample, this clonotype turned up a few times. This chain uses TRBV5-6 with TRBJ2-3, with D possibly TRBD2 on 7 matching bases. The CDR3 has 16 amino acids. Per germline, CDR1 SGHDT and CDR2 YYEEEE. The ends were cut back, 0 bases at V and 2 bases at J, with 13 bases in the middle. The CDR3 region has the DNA TGTGCCAGCAGCTTGGTGGGGGGGGGGCCCACAGATACGCAGTATTTT. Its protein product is CASSLVGGGPTDTQYF.

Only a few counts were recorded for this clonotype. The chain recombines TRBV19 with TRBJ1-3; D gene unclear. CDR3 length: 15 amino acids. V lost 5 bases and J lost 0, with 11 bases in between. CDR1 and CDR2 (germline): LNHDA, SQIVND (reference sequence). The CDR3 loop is CASSVRAFSGNTIYF. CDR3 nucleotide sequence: TGTGCCAGTAGTGTAAGGGCCTTCTCTGGAAACACCATATATTTT.

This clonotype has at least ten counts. The CDR3 coding sequence is TGTGCCAGCACCCGGACAGGGGAGGGGAACACTGAAGCTTTCTTT. Amino acids: CASTRTGEGNTEAFF. The chain joins TRBV3-1 to TRBJ1-1; 9 bases are shared with TRBD1. Germline CDR1 LGHDT, CDR2 YNNKEL (reference sequence). V shed 7 bases and J 1 base; nucleotides not matched to a gene: 7. The CDR3 spans 15 residues.

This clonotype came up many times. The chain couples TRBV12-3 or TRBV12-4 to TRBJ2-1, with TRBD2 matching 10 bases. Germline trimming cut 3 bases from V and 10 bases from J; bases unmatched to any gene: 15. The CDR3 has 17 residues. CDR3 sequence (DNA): TGTGCCAGCAGTTTCCCCGCGACTAGCGGGCCTCACAGCGAGCAGTTCTTC. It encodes CASSFPATSGPHSEQFF.

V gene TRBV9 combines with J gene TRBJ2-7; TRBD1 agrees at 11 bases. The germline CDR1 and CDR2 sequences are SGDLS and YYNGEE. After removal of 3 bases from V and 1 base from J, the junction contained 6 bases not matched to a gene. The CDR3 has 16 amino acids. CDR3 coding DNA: TGTGCCAGCAGCGAAGAAGGACAGGGGGCTTCCTACGAGCAGTACTTC. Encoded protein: CASSEEGQGASYEQYF.

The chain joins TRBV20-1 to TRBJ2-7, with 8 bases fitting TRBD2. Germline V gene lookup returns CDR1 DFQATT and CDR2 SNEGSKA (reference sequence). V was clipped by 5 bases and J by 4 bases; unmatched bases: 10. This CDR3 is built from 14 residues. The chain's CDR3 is CSASAGDGGYEQYF. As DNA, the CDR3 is TGCAGTGCTTCAGCGGGAGATGGTGGGTACGAGCAGTACTTC.

CDR3 in DNA: TGCGCCAGCAGCCCCGGGACCCATGGTATGAGCACTGAAGCTTTCTTT. Its protein product is CASSPGTHGMSTEAFF. The rearrangement joins TRBV4-1 to TRBJ1-1; D is perhaps TRBD1 (5 bases). Germline CDR1 is MGHRA and CDR2 is YSYEKL. The V gene lost 4 bases and the J gene lost 4 bases, with 19 bases spanning the gap. CDR3 size: 16 residues.

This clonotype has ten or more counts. The CDR3 bases are TGTGCCAGCAGCTCGGGACTAGCGAGCGGGGAGCTGTTTTTT. This translates into CASSSGLASGELFF. The gene calls are TRBV7-3 and TRBJ2-2; 10 bases line up with TRBD2. This CDR3 is 14 amino acids long. The V segment lost 4 bases and the J segment 7 bases; nucleotides outside the gene matches: 3. CDR1 and CDR2 from the germline V gene are SGHTA and FQGTGA.

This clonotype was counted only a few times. Here the CDR3 reads CASSYSAGELFF. Here the CDR3 DNA reads TGTGCCAGCAGCTATTCGGCTGGGGAGCTGTTTTTT. J is TRBJ2-2 and V is TRBV7-2; D gene ambiguous. Germline lookup yields CDR1 SGHTA and CDR2 FQGNSA. V lost 4 bases, J lost 8 bases, and 8 bases lay in between. CDR3 size: 12 residues.

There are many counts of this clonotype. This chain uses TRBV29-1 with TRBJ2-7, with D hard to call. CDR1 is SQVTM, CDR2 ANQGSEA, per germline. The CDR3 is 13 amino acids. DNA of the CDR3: TGCAGCGTTAAAGATGGTGTCACGTACGAGCAGTACGTC. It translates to CSVKDGVTYEQYV.

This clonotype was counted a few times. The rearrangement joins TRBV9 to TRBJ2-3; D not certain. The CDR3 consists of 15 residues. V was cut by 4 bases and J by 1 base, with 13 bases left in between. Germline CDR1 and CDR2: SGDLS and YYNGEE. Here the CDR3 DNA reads TGTGCCAGCAGCCCCGAAATACAACGCACAGATACGCAGTATTTT. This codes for CASSPEIQRTDTQYF.

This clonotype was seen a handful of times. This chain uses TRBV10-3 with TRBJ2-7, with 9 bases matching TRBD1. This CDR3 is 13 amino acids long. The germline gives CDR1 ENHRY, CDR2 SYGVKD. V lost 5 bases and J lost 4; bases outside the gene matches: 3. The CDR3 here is CAISRQGGYEQYV. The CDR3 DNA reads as TGTGCCATCAGTCGACAGGGGGGATACGAGCAGTACGTC.

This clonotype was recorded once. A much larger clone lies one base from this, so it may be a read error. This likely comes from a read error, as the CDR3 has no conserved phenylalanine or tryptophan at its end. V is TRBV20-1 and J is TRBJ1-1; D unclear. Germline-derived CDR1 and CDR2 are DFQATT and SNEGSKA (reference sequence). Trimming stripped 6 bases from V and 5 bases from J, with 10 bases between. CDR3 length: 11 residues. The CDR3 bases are TGCAGTGCCCCATTATGGACTGAAGCTTTCCTT. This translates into CSAPLWTEAFL.

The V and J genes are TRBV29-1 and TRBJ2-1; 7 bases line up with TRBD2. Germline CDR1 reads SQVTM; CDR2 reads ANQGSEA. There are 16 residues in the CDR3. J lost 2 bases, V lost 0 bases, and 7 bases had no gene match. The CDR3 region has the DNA TGCAGCGTTGAAGATCCCCTAGCGGCAGCCTACAATGAGCAGTTCTTC. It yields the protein CSVEDPLAAAYNEQFF.

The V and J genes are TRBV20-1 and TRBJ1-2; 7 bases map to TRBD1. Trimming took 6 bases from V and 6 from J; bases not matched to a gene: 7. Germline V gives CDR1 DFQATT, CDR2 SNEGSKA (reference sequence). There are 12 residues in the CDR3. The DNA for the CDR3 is TGCAGTGCACCGACAGGGTATAATGGCTACACCTTC. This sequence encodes CSAPTGYNGYTF.

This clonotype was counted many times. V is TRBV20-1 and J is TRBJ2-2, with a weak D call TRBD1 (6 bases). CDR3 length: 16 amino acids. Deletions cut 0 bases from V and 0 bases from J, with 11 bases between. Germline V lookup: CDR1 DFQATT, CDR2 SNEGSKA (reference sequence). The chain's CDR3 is CSARDRGISNTGELFF. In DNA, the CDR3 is TGCAGTGCTAGAGATAGGGGGATCTCGAACACCGGGGAGCTGTTTTTT.